This TCR beta chain originates from a study of T-cell memory formation after mild COVID-19. Study results and limitations: The study found balanced CD4/CD8 in clones contracting day 15 to 85 and a CD4+ lean in later expanders.

TCRdb used MiXCR to reprocess the 5' RACE reads, holding one entry per CDR3 protein. The sample shows roughly 310,000 distinct CDR3 sequences, less than 20% of them seen only once. Comment on this clonotype: The target antigen is unknown.

CDR1 is SGHDT and CDR2 is YYEEEE in the germline V gene. The CDR3 covers 16 residues. Trimming removed 0 bases at V and 3 bases at J, with 13 bases between. This receptor was obtained from a young man who had mild COVID-19 (a few samples of this study predate the infection). Cell type and time point are not known. The sequenced sample consisted of PBMCs or a T cell subset sorted from them (not recorded which). This chain links TRBV5-6 with TRBJ2-1, with D perhaps matching TRBD2 (6 bases). CDR3 sequence: CASSLGVWEVYNEQFF. As DNA, the CDR3 is TGTGCCAGCAGCTTGGGGGTCTGGGAGGTCTACAATGAGCAGTTCTTC.